A selection of T cell receptor beta chains follows, all from one sample in a study of blood T cell repertoires in COVID-19. The data were produced by immunoSEQ multiplex PCR, yet TCRdb's version contains in-frame clones alone and is incomplete. The table has roughly 250,000 clones, roughly 80% seen once; the top ten hold roughly 4%. The sequenced sample consisted of peripheral blood. Every receptor here comes from a woman in her 40s with active or convalescent COVID-19. Both conserved end residues are part of each CDR3.

v_call | cdr3_aa
TRBV20-1 | CSATFQETQYF
TRBV6-5 | CASSYTQEGTQYF
TRBV12-5 | CASGLGQGADTGELFF
TRBV19 | CASSIRGNQPQHF
TRBV6-4 | CASSDSGTGGGVSDEQFF
TRBV7-9 | CASSPGHLSDTEAFF
TRBV4-1 | CASSQVNTNQPQHF
TRBV21-1 | CASSKPRTGERGNTEAFF
TRBV28 | CASSLGRDRPYYGYTF
TRBV25-1 | CASSFTSTGPDTQYF
TRBV7-9 | CASSLEAGREAFF
TRBV7-8 | CASSSRNGELFF
TRBV3-1/TRBV3-2 | CASTETGGGGYTF
TRBV24-1 | CATSDPTGGNGYTF
TRBV6-7 | CASSYRGKAKNIQYF
TRBV12-3/TRBV12-4 | CASSLRTDYGYTF
TRBV14 | CASSTRDFFYNEQFF
TRBV3-1/TRBV3-2 | CASTLGQTQGVEQYF
TRBV19 | CASSASGTGIIYSNQPQHF
TRBV2 | CASSERWRSTDTQYF
TRBV19 | CASSIGGRVGTEAFF
TRBV28 | CASRRRQGFIQPQHF
TRBV9 | CASSVDCQGDSSNQPQHF
TRBV4-1 | CASSRSTSGGNNEQFF
TRBV9 | CASSPFDFSGNTIYF
TRBV19 | CASRSEGARGSPLHF
TRBV5-1 | CASSGGQGEQPQHF
TRBV19 | CASEGQGNSPLHF
TRBV19 | CASSTQGLANEKLFF
TRBV5-1 | CASSLWPSGGLTDTQYF
TRBV7-9 | CASSSPGLAGVSQETQYF
TRBV9 | CASSPLALTGELFF
TRBV2 | CASESGVGQPQHF
TRBV3-1/TRBV3-2 | CASSQVRGNSPLHF
TRBV5-1 | CASRTGVNTEAFF
TRBV24-1 | CATSDHDSADTQYF
TRBV9 | CASSVEQGGRTDTQYF
TRBV19 | CASSINSPFSGNTIYF
TRBV28 | CASSLPPRRPLSEKGSTPF
TRBV11-3 | CASSLEPSGGHNEQFF
TRBV5-1 | CASNPIRSTGELFF
TRBV30 | CAWSWEGTTVIGNTEAFF
TRBV5-1 | CASSPGGAYGYTF
TRBV10-1 | CATQPFSFGEQFF
TRBV5-1 | CASSLLTSGSYEQYF
TRBV28 | CASSLILYEAFF
TRBV28 | CASRHRDRGWGNEQFF
TRBV4-1 | CASSPPGLTPLHF
TRBV19 | CASSIEGGGPLHF
TRBV4-1 | CASSLSQGGWNQPQHF
TRBV19 | CASTPLRVNTEAFF